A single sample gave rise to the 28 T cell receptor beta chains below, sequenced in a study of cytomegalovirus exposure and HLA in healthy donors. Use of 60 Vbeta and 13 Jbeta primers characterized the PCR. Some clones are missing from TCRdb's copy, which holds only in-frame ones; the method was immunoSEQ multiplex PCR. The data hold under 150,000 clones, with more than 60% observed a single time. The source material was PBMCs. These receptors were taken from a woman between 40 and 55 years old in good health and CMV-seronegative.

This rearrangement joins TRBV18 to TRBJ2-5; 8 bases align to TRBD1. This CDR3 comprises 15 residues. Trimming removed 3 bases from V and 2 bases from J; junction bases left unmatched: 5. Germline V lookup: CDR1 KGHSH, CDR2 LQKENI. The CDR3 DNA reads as TGTGCCAGCTCACCCGGACAGGGTCTACAAGAGACCCAGTACTTC. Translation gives CASSPGQGLQETQYF. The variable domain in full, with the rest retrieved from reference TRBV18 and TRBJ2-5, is NAGVMQNPRHLVRRRGQEARLRCSPMKGHSHVYWYRQLPEEGLKFMVYLQKENIIDESGMPKERFSAEFPKEGPSILRIQQVVRGDSAAYFCASSPGQGLQETQYFGPGTRLLVL.

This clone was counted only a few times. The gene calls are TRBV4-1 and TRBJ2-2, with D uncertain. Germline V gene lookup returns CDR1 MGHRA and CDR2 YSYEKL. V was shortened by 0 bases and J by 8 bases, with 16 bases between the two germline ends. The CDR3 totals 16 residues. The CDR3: CASSQDPGTPRGELFF. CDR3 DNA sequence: TGCGCCAGCAGCCAAGACCCAGGAACGCCAAGGGGGGAGCTGTTTTTT.

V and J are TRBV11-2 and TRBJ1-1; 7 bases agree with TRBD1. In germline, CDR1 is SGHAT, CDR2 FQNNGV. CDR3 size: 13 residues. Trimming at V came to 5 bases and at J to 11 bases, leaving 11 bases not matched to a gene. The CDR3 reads CASSIDRVRGAFF. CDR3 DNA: TGTGCCAGCAGCATCGACAGGGTGAGGGGGGCTTTCTTT.

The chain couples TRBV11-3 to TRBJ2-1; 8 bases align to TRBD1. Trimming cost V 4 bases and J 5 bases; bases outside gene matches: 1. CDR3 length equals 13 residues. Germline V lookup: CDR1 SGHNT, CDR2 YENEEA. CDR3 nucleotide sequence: TGTGCCAGCAGCTCCAGGGGGCACAATGAGCAGTTCTTC. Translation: CASSSRGHNEQFF.

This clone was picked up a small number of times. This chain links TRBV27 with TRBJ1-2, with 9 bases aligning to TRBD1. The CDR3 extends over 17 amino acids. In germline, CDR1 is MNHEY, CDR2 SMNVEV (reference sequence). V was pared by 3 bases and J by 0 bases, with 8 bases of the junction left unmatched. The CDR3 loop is CASSFLGQGRPNYGYTF. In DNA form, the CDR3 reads TGTGCCAGCAGTTTTTTAGGACAGGGGAGGCCTAACTATGGCTACACCTTC.

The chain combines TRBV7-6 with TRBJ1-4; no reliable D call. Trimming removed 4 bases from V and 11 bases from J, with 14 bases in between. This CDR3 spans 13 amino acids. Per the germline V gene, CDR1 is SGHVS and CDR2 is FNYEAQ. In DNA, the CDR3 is TGTGCCAGCAGCTCCCCCCCTATTTGGAAACTGTTTTTT. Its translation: CASSSPPIWKLFF.

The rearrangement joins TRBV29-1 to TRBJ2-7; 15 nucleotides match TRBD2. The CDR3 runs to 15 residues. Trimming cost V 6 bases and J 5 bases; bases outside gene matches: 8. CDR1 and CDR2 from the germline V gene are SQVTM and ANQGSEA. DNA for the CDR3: TGCAGCGTGGTACCGGGACTAGCGGGAGGCGACGAGCAGTACTTC. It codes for CSVVPGLAGGDEQYF.

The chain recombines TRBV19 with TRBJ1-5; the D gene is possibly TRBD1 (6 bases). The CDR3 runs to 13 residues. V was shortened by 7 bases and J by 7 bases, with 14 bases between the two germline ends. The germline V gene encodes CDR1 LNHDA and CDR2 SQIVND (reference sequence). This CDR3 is CASKDRGEQPQHF. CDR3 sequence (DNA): TGTGCCAGTAAGGACAGAGGGGAGCAGCCCCAGCATTTT.

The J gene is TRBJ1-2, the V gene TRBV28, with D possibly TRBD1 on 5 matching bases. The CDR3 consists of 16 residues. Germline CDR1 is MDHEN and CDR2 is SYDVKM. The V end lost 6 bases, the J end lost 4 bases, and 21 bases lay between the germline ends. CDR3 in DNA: TGTGCCAGCAGAACCGCTGGAGGGACGGCTGTCTATGGCTACACCTTC. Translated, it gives CASRTAGGTAVYGYTF.

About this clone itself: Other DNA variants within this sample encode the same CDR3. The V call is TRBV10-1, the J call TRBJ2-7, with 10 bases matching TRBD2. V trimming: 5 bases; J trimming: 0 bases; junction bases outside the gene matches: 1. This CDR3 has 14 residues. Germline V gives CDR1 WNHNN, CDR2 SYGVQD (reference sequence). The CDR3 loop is CASSPSGGSYEQYF. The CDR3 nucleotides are TGCGCCAGCAGTCCTAGCGGGGGCTCCTACGAGCAGTACTTC.

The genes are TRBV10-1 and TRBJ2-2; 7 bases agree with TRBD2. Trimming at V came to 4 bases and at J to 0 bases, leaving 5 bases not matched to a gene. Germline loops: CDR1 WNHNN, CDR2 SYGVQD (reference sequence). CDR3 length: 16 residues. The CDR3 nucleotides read TGCGCCAGCAGTGGGGTAGCGGGCACGAACACCGGGGAGCTGTTTTTT. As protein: CASSGVAGTNTGELFF.

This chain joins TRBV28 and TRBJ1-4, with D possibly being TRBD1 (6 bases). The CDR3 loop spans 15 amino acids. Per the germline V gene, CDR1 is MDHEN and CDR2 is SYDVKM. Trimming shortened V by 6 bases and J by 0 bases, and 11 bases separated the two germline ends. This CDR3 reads CASRDRLPTNEKLFF. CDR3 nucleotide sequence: TGTGCCAGCAGGGACAGATTACCAACTAATGAAAAACTGTTTTTT. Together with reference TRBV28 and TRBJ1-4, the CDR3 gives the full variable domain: DVKVTQSSRYLVKRTGEKVFLECVQDMDHENMFWYRQDPGLGLRLIYFSYDVKMKEKGDIPEGYSVSREKKERFSLILESASTNQTSMYLCASRDRLPTNEKLFFGSGTQLSVL.

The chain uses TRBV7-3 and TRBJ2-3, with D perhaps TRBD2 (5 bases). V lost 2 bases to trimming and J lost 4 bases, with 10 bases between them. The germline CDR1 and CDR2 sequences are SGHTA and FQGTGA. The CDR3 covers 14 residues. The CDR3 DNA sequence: TGTGCCAGCAGCTTAGGAGGTACGGCAGATACGCAGTATTTT. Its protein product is CASSLGGTADTQYF.

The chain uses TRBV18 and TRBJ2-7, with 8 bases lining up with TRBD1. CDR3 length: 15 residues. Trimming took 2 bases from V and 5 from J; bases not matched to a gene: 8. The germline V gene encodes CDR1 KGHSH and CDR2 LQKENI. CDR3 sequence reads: CASSPTQGASDEQYF. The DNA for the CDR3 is TGTGCCAGCTCACCAACCCAGGGGGCGAGTGACGAGCAGTACTTC. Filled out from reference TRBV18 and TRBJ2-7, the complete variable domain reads NAGVMQNPRHLVRRRGQEARLRCSPMKGHSHVYWYRQLPEEGLKFMVYLQKENIIDESGMPKERFSAEFPKEGPSILRIQQVVRGDSAAYFCASSPTQGASDEQYFGPGTRLTVT.

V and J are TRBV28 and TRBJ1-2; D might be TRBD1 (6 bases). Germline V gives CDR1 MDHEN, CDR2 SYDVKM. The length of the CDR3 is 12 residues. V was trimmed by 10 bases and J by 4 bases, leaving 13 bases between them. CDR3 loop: CATTGTSYGYTF. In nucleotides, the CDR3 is TGTGCCACTACAGGGACCAGCTATGGCTACACCTTC.

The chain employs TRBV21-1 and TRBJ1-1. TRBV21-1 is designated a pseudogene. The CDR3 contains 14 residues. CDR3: CASSKGHPSTEAFF. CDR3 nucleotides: TGTGCCAGCAGCAAAGGTCACCCTAGCACTGAAGCTTTCTTT.

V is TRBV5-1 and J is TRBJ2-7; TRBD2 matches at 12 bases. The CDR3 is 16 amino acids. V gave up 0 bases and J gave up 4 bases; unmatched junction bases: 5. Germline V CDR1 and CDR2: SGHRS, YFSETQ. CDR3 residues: CASSLGLAGGPYEQYF. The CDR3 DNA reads TGCGCCAGCAGCTTGGGCCTAGCGGGAGGGCCGTACGAGCAGTACTTC.

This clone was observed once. The CDR3, as DNA: TGTGCCAGCAGTCCAGGACAGGGGTATGGCTACACCTTC. Residues: CASSPGQGYGYTF. The chain uses TRBV28 and TRBJ1-2; 9 bases map to TRBD1. V dropped 5 bases and J dropped 5; count of bases not matched to a gene: 3. The CDR3 spans 13 residues. Germline CDR1 MDHEN, CDR2 SYDVKM.

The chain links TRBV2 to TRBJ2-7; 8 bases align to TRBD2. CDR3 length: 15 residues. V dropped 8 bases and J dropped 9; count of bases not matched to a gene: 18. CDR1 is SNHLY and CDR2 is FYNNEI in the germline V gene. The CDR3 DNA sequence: TGTGCCAGCGAGGGGGAGACAGGCGGGAGGATAGCGCAGTACTTC. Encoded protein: CASEGETGGRIAQYF.

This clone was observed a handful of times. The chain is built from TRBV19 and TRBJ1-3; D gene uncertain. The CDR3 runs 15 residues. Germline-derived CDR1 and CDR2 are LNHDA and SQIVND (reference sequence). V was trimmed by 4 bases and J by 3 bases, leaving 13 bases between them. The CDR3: CASSKGLRVGNTIYF. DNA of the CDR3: TGTGCCAGTAGTAAAGGACTAAGAGTTGGAAACACCATATATTTT.

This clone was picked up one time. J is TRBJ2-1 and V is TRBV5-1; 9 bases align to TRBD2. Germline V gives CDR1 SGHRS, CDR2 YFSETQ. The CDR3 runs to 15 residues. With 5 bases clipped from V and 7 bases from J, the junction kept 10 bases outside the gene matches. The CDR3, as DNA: TGCGCCAGCAGATCGGCGGGGGGGCGAGCGAATGAGCAGTTCTTC. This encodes CASRSAGGRANEQFF.

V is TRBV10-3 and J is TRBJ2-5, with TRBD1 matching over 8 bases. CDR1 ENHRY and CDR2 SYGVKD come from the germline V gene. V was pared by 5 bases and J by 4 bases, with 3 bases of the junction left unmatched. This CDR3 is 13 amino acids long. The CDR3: CAISQGAGETQYF. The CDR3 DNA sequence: TGTGCCATCAGTCAGGGGGCTGGAGAGACCCAGTACTTC.

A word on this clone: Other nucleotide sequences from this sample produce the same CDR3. CDR3 sequence: CASSPLGGGRNYGYTF. In DNA, the CDR3 is TGTGCCAGCAGCCCCCTAGGGGGGGGCAGAAACTATGGCTACACCTTC. The gene calls are TRBV9 and TRBJ1-2, with D possibly TRBD1 on 6 matching bases. The CDR3 is 16 amino acids. Trimming stripped 4 bases from V and 2 bases from J, with 18 bases between. Germline loops: CDR1 SGDLS, CDR2 YYNGEE.

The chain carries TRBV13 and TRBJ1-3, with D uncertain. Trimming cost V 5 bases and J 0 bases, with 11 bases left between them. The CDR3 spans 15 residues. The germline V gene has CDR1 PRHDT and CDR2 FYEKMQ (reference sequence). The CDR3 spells CASSQVGISGNTIYF. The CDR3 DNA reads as TGTGCCAGCAGCCAGGTCGGGATCTCTGGAAACACCATATATTTT.

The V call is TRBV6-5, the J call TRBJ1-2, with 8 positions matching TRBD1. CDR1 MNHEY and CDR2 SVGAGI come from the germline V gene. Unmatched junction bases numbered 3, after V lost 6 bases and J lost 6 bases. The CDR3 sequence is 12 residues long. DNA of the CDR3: TGTGCCAGCAGGGGACAGGAGAATGGCTACACCTTC. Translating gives CASRGQENGYTF.

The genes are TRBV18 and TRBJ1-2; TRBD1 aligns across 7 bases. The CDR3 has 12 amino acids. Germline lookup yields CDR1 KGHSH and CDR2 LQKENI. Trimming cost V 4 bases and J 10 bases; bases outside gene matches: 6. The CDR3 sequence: CASSLAGTAYTF. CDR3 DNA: TGTGCCAGCTCACTCGCCGGGACAGCCTACACCTTC.

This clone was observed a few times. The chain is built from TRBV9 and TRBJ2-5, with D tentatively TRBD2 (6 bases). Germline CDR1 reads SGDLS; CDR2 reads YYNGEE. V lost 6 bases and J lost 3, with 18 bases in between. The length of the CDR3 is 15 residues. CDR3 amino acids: CASTNGGAGEETQYF. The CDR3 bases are TGTGCCAGCACGAACGGAGGGGCGGGCGAAGAGACCCAGTACTTC. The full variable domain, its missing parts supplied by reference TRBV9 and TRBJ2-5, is DSGVTQTPKHLITATGQRVTLRCSPRSGDLSVYWYQQSLDQGLQFLIQYYNGEERAKGNILERFSAQQFPDLHSELNLSSLELGDSALYFCASTNGGAGEETQYFGPGTRLLVL.

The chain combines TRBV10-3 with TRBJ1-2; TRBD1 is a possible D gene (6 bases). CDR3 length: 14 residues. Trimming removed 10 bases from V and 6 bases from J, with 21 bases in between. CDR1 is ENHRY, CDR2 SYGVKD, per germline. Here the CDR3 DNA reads TGTGCCACAAGGGGCCTCCCGTCAGGGGATGGCTACACCTTC. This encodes CATRGLPSGDGYTF.